Listed here are 27 T cell receptor beta chains from one sample, sequenced in a study of blood T cell repertoires in COVID-19. This table comes from immunoSEQ multiplex PCR, and its TCRdb copy is limited to in-frame clones, with some not included. The sample yields roughly 96,000 clones, more than 75% seen once. Input material: peripheral blood. The receptors come from a man at least 80 years old with acute or convalescent COVID-19.

This chain links TRBV6-5 with TRBJ1-2; 9 nucleotides agree with TRBD1. With 9 bases clipped from V and 7 bases from J, the junction kept 12 bases outside the gene matches. Germline V gene lookup returns CDR1 MNHEY and CDR2 SVGAGI. The CDR3 contains 14 residues. In DNA, the CDR3 is TGTGCCAGTCGATCCTCCGGGACAGGGCCTGGCTACACCTTC. This translates into CASRSSGTGPGYTF.

This clone was counted between two and nine times. The V call is TRBV27, the J call TRBJ1-2; a possible D gene is TRBD1 (5 bases). The V gene lost 0 bases and the J gene lost 4 bases, with 9 bases spanning the gap. From germline, CDR1 is MNHEY and CDR2 SMNVEV (reference sequence). This CDR3 has 14 residues. CDR3 DNA: TGTGCCAGCAGTTTATCTGCAGGGTTCTATGGCTACACCTTC. This gives the protein CASSLSAGFYGYTF.

J is TRBJ1-4 and V is TRBV5-1; 9 bases map to TRBD1. From germline, CDR1 is SGHRS and CDR2 YFSETQ. V gave up 1 base and J gave up 7 bases; unmatched junction bases: 5. This CDR3 contains 15 residues. In DNA form, the CDR3 reads TGCGCCAGCAGCTTGTCTTGGGACAGGGCTGAAAAACTGTTTTTT. It is translated as CASSLSWDRAEKLFF.

This clone was picked up many times. This sequence joins TRBV7-8 and TRBJ1-5, with 9 nucleotides matching TRBD1. Trimming took 1 base from V and 0 from J; bases not matched to a gene: 7. In germline, CDR1 is SGHVS, CDR2 FQNEAQ. The CDR3 consists of 18 residues. The CDR3 DNA reads TGTGCCAGCAGCTTAGTTGTTGGGACAGGGATTAGCAATCAGCCCCAGCATTTT. The encoded protein is CASSLVVGTGISNQPQHF. The complete variable domain, with remaining parts taken from reference TRBV7-8 and TRBJ1-5, reads GAGVSQSPRYKVAKRGQDVALRCDPISGHVSLFWYQQALGQGPEFLTYFQNEAQLDKSGLPSDRFFAERPEGSVSTLKIQRTQQEDSAVYLCASSLVVGTGISNQPQHFGDGTRLSIL.

The chain is built from TRBV19 and TRBJ2-1, with D perhaps TRBD2 (6 bases). The CDR3 loop spans 16 amino acids. Trimming removed 5 bases from V and 5 bases from J, with 19 bases in between. CDR1 and CDR2 from the germline V gene are LNHDA and SQIVND (reference sequence). The CDR3 sequence is CASSPLPPSADNEQFF. Written as DNA, the CDR3 is TGTGCCAGTAGTCCCTTACCCCCTAGCGCCGACAATGAGCAGTTCTTC.

This clone was seen just once. The chain uses TRBV19 and TRBJ2-7; 7 nucleotides agree with TRBD1. The CDR3 is 14 residues long. CDR1 is LNHDA, CDR2 SQIVND, per germline (reference sequence). Trimming removed 5 bases from V and 3 bases from J; junction bases left unmatched: 7. The CDR3 bases are TGTGCCAGTAGTTCGGGACAGTCAATCTACGAGCAGTACTTC. Its protein product is CASSSGQSIYEQYF.

This clone was seen more than once but under ten times. This chain uses TRBV11-2 with TRBJ2-1; TRBD1 is a possible D gene (6 bases). Germline CDR1 SGHAT, CDR2 FQNNGV. The CDR3 length is 12 residues. V was trimmed by 3 bases and J by 12 bases, leaving 12 bases between them. This CDR3 is CASSFRQGRQFF. In nucleotides, the CDR3 is TGTGCCAGCAGCTTTCGGCAGGGGCGGCAGTTCTTC.

The gene calls are TRBV10-3 and TRBJ1-4; 7 bases are a match to TRBD1. The CDR3 covers 12 residues. V lost 4 bases, J lost 8 bases, and 1 base stayed unmatched. Germline assignment: CDR1 ENHRY and CDR2 SYGVKD. CDR3 region: CAISGRGEKLFF. CDR3 nucleotides: TGTGCCATCAGTGGCAGGGGGGAAAAACTGTTTTTT.

This clone was detected a few times. V gene TRBV30 combines with J gene TRBJ1-5; 7 nucleotides agree with TRBD1. The V gene end was trimmed by 3 bases and the J gene end by 6 bases; junction bases not matched to a gene: 5. CDR3 length equals 13 residues. The germline gives CDR1 GTSNPN, CDR2 SVGIG (reference sequence). The CDR3 DNA sequence: TGTGCCTGGAGAGACAGGGTGGGTCAGCCCCAGCATTTT. Encoded protein: CAWRDRVGQPQHF.

The rearrangement joins TRBV4-1 to TRBJ1-2; D might be TRBD1 (6 bases). The CDR3 is 15 amino acids. Trimming took 0 bases from V and 8 from J, leaving 16 bases between them. Germline CDR1 reads MGHRA; CDR2 reads YSYEKL. The CDR3 bases are TGCGCCAGCAGCCAAGATCGTCCCAGGGGCCAGGGCTACACCTTC. It is translated as CASSQDRPRGQGYTF.

A note on this clone: The sample holds other DNA sequences that translate to the same CDR3. V usage is TRBV5-1 and J usage is TRBJ2-5; possibly TRBD2 for D (6 bases). There are 15 residues in the CDR3. Per the germline V gene, CDR1 is SGHRS and CDR2 is YFSETQ. Trimming shortened V by 2 bases and J by 3 bases, and 14 bases separated the two germline ends. The CDR3 loop is CASSFPGTGEETQYF. The DNA of the CDR3 is TGCGCCAGCAGCTTCCCCGGGACGGGAGAAGAGACCCAGTACTTC.

The chain uses TRBV28 and TRBJ1-5; D perhaps matches TRBD1 (6 bases). The CDR3 sequence is 13 residues long. CDR1 is MDHEN and CDR2 is SYDVKM in the germline V gene. Trimming shortened V by 7 bases and J by 4 bases, and 11 bases separated the two germline ends. The DNA for the CDR3 is TGTGCCAGCACCGGACAGCGGAATCAGCCCCAGCATTTT. It encodes CASTGQRNQPQHF.

V and J are TRBV7-2 and TRBJ1-2; D is unresolved. The CDR3 consists of 14 residues. Germline V gene data show CDR1 as SGHTA and CDR2 as FQGNSA. V shed 1 base and J shed 4 bases, with 10 bases lying between them. The CDR3 loop reads CASSLGRVGYGYTF. In nucleotides, the CDR3 is TGTGCCAGCAGCTTAGGCCGGGTAGGCTATGGCTACACCTTC. The complete variable domain, with remaining parts taken from reference TRBV7-2 and TRBJ1-2, reads GAGVSQSPSNKVTEKGKDVELRCDPISGHTALYWYRQSLGQGLEFLIYFQGNSAPDKSGLPSDRFSAERTGGSVSTLTIQRTQQEDSAVYLCASSLGRVGYGYTFGSGTRLTVV.

This sequence joins TRBV7-6 and TRBJ2-7; TRBD1 aligns across 11 bases. The CDR3 is 14 residues long. Germline V gene lookup returns CDR1 SGHVS and CDR2 FNYEAQ. With 4 bases clipped from V and 7 bases from J, the junction kept 6 bases outside the gene matches. CDR3 in DNA: TGTGCCAGCAGCTCCGGACAGGGGGCGAGGGAGCAGTACTTC. Its translation is CASSSGQGAREQYF.

J is TRBJ1-1 and V is TRBV28, with D uncertain. The CDR3 is 11 residues long. V gave up 4 bases and J gave up 10 bases, with 10 bases separating them. Germline-derived CDR1 and CDR2 are MDHEN and SYDVKM. As DNA, the CDR3 is TGTGCCAGCAGTTATCAGGATAGAGCTTTCTTT. Its translation: CASSYQDRAFF.

The chain has TRBV24-1 and TRBJ2-7; 9 bases line up with TRBD1. Germline lookup yields CDR1 KGHDR and CDR2 SFDVKD. V dropped 4 bases and J dropped 3; count of bases not matched to a gene: 6. This CDR3 region has 15 residues. CDR3 in DNA: TGTGCCACCAGTGACCCGGGACAGGGCAACTACGAGCAGTACTTC. Its translation is CATSDPGQGNYEQYF.

Concerning this clone: The junction shows a germline mismatch at one end, possibly a read error. This rearrangement joins TRBV7-2 to TRBJ2-1; maybe TRBD1 (6 bases). The germline V gene has CDR1 SGHTA and CDR2 FQGNSA. The CDR3 loop spans 12 amino acids. CDR3 in amino acids: CASTTLGGRVVF. CDR3 coding DNA: TGTGCCAGCACCACCTTAGGGGGACGCGTGGTCTTC.

The rearrangement joins TRBV6-6 to TRBJ1-2, with D uncertain. There are 15 residues in the CDR3. V gave up 6 bases and J gave up 7 bases, with 21 bases separating them. Germline-derived CDR1 and CDR2 are MNHNY and SVGAGI (reference sequence). The CDR3 loop is CASSRLFAGHPGYTF. The CDR3 nucleotides read TGTGCCAGCAGCCGGTTGTTTGCAGGCCATCCTGGCTACACCTTC.

The chain combines TRBV5-4 with TRBJ1-2; TRBD1 agrees at 9 bases. Losses at the gene ends were 4 bases for V and 1 base for J; bases not matched to a gene: 5. Per the germline V gene, CDR1 is SGHNT and CDR2 is YYREEE (reference sequence). This CDR3 has 15 residues. The CDR3 spells CASSNPGQGNYGYTF. CDR3 DNA sequence: TGTGCCAGCAGCAACCCGGGACAGGGTAACTATGGCTACACCTTC.

Worth noting for this clone: Other nucleotide sequences in the sample specify the same CDR3. The chain recombines TRBV7-2 with TRBJ1-5; D perhaps matches TRBD1 (6 bases). CDR3 size: 13 residues. V was shortened by 4 bases and J by 4 bases, with 8 bases between the two germline ends. Per the germline V gene, CDR1 is SGHTA and CDR2 is FQGNSA. The CDR3 here is CASSSQGNQPQHF. The CDR3 DNA follows: TGTGCCAGCAGCTCCCAGGGGAATCAGCCCCAGCATTTT.

The chain uses TRBV6-2 or TRBV6-3 and TRBJ2-5; the D is unclear. Germline assignment: CDR1 MNHEY and CDR2 SVGEGT. Trimming left V 5 bases short and J 2 bases short, with 6 bases between. This CDR3 contains 12 residues. CDR3 in DNA: TGTGCCAGCAGTCTGTTACAAGAGACCCAGTACTTC. Translating gives CASSLLQETQYF.

The chain has TRBV7-2 and TRBJ1-2, with TRBD1 as a possible D gene (6 bases). With 1 base removed from V and 7 bases from J, the gap between germline ends came to 13 bases. The CDR3 consists of 14 residues. Per germline, CDR1 SGHTA and CDR2 FQGNSA. The CDR3 sequence is CASSLDRGTRGYTF. For the CDR3, the DNA is TGTGCCAGCAGCTTAGACAGAGGGACACGTGGCTACACCTTC.

This chain joins TRBV6-2 or TRBV6-3 and TRBJ1-1; D is uncertain. Trimming shortened V by 4 bases and J by 1 base, and 13 bases separated the two germline ends. The V gene's germline CDR1 is MNHEY and CDR2 SVGEGT. The CDR3 has 15 amino acids. In DNA, the CDR3 is TGTGCCAGCAGTTTCGGTGGCCCGGGGAACACTGAAGCTTTCTTT. Amino acids: CASSFGGPGNTEAFF.

The gene calls are TRBV7-8 and TRBJ1-6; 7 bases are shared with TRBD1. Germline V gene sequence: CDR1 SGHVS, CDR2 FQNEAQ. The CDR3 runs to 15 residues. Unmatched junction bases numbered 6, after V lost 5 bases and J lost 5 bases. The CDR3, as DNA: TGTGCCAGCAGCCCCGGGACAGACCATAATTCACCCCTCCACTTT. Amino acid sequence: CASSPGTDHNSPLHF.

J is TRBJ1-5 and V is TRBV6-1; TRBD1 is a possible D gene (6 bases). The CDR3 is 16 amino acids. Germline CDR1 reads MNHNS; CDR2 reads SASEGT. Trimming pared 0 bases from V and 5 bases from J, leaving 14 bases between. Here the CDR3 reads CASSEALGTFDQPQHF. Here the CDR3 DNA reads TGTGCCAGCAGTGAAGCGCTGGGGACATTCGATCAGCCCCAGCATTTT.

V and J are TRBV7-2 and TRBJ2-5; D ambiguous. The CDR3 has 14 residues. The V end lost 5 bases, the J end lost 4 bases, and 14 bases lay between the germline ends. Germline-derived CDR1 and CDR2 are SGHTA and FQGNSA. Written as DNA, the CDR3 is TGTGCCAGCAGCCCCTTTGGCGGCAGAGAGACCCAGTACTTC. This sequence encodes CASSPFGGRETQYF.

For the CDR3, the DNA is TGTGCCAGCAGTTCCTATATGACAGGGAAGGGGAATCAGCCCCAGCATTTT. Translated: CASSSYMTGKGNQPQHF. This chain joins TRBV28 and TRBJ1-5; TRBD1 aligns across 7 bases. Germline V gene lookup returns CDR1 MDHEN and CDR2 SYDVKM. The CDR3 is 17 amino acids. J gave up 4 bases and V 4 bases, and 13 bases lay outside the gene matches.